The clone carrying this TCR beta chain has a count of ten or more. Its antigen remains unknown. iRepertoire HTBI primers and Arm-PCR of CDR3 regions built TCR beta libraries. TCRdb re-analysed the multiplex PCR reads in MiXCR, keeping a single row per CDR3 protein. Among 600,000 to 650,000 distinct CDR3 sequences listed, roughly 15% were seen once. Germline V gene lookup returns CDR1 MDHEN and CDR2 SYDVKM. Trimming at V came to 5 bases and at J to 5 bases, leaving 10 bases not matched to a gene. CDR3 length: 16 residues. The data belong to a study of regulatory T cells in long-lasting Graves disease. Study outcomes and limitations: TRBV28, TRBJ1-2 and TRBJ2-5 were favored in persistent disease.

Time point here: newly diagnosed GD, antithyroid drugs for less than 3 months. Scientists built the TCR library using RNA that was extracted from PBMCs. The same sample was also studied in work on T cells in Graves' hyperthyroidism and ophthalmopathy. As reported in that work: Blood held most thyroid clonotypes expanded above 0.001 frequency.

This material consisted of peripheral blood mononuclear cells (PBMCs), taken at new diagnosis, from a patient treated with antithyroid drugs. The chain employs TRBV28 and TRBJ2-2, with 8 bases fitting TRBD1. This sequence was found in a young woman with Graves disease. The CDR3 DNA sequence: TGTGCCAGCAGTGAGTCCGGGACAGGTAGTACCGGGGAGCTGTTTTTT. It encodes CASSESGTGSTGELFF.